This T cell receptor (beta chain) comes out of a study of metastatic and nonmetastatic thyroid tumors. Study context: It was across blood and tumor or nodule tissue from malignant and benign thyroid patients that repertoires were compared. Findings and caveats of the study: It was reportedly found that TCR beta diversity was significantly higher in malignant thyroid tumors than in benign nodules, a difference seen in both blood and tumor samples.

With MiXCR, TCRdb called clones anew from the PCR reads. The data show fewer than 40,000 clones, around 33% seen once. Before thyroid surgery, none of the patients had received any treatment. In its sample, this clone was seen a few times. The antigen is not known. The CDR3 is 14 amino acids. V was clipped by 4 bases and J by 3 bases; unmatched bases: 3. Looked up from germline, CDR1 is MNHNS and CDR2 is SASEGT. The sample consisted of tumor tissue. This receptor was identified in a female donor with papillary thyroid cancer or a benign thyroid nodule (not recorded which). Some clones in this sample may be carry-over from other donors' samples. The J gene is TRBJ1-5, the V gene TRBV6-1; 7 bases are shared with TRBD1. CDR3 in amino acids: CASSADRFNQPQHF. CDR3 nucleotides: TGTGCCAGCAGTGCGGACAGGTTCAATCAGCCCCAGCATTTT.